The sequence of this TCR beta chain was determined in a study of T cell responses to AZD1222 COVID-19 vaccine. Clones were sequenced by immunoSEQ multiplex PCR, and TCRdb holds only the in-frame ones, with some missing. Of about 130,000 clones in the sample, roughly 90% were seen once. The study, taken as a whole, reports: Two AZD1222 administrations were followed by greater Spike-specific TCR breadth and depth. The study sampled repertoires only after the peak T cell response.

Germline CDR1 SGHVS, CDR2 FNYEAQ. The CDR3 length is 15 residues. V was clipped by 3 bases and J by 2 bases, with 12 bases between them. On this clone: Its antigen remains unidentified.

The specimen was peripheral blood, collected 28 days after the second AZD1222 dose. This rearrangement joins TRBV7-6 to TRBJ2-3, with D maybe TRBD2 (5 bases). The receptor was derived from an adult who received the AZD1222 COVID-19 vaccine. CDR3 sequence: CASSFSPGFTDTQYF. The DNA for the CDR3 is TGTGCCAGCAGCTTTTCCCCGGGGTTCACAGATACGCAGTATTTT.